This T cell receptor beta chain was sequenced during a study of shared clonotypes between healthy human individuals (dated by TCRdb to about 2020). For the wider study: The cohort comprised a couple of women and a few men aged 18 to 49 years. For each donor, CD4 naive and CD4 memory were each run on three plates, CD8 naive on two plates, and CD8 memory on one plate. Per donor, leukapheresis produced somewhere between about 0.8 and 9 billion PBMCs. Different laboratories and diverse techniques were used to prepare libraries and sequence TCR repertoires, to increase sequencing depth and limit assay-specific biases. Blood TCR repertoires of roughly five healthy adults were deeply sequenced to estimate repertoire size and the extent of clonotype sharing between individuals.

Including cysteine and phenylalanine, the CDR3 has 17 amino acids. Just the 51-base CDR3 DNA is kept, in frame starting at base 1. In the germline V gene, CDR1 corresponds to WSHSY and CDR2 to SAAADI. Compared with germline, V lacks 8 bases and J lacks 5 bases; bases without a gene match: 18. Details on this clone: What this receptor recognizes is not known. Nothing much larger sits one base from this clone, and base qualities are not available.

Using the deep immunoSEQ assay, TCR CDR3 regions were amplified from genomic DNA by multiplex PCR. For each cell subset, the extracted genomic DNA was distributed evenly across all wells of several immunoSEQ 96-well plates, and each plate served as one replicate. Each replicate PCR for sorted subsets received around 200 ng genomic DNA, equal to about 30,000 T cell genomes. Purified libraries were measured with a Qubit 3.0 fluorometer, size-checked on a Bioanalyzer 2100, and measured again with the KAPA Library Quantification kit. Every immunoSEQ 96-well plate was sequenced on a dedicated single-read 150-cycle Illumina NextSeq 550 flow cell. The study's own analysis went as follows. Because the immunoSEQ output included only junctional sequences and no quality scores, the filtering could not be the same as the filtering used for full-length reads. To assign V/J genes and CDR3, sequences were annotated against IMGT germline references using PyIR, a Python wrapper for IgBLAST v1.9. Reads were removed for weak V/J assignments (E-value above 1e-6), missing CDR3, stop codons, out-of-frame junctions, or ambiguous translated residues. V3J clonotypes were defined as sequences sharing an identical inferred V gene, J gene, and CDR3 amino acid sequence. Percentage overlap between repertoires was calculated by dividing the number of shared unique clonotypes by the size of the smaller repertoire. Three approaches were used to assess repertoire richness: RTK rarefaction, the Chao1 estimator, and Recon v2.1 estimates of unobserved clonotypes. OLGA was used to compute generation probabilities for all TCRbeta clonotypes that the gDNA method yielded from a few donors. Not all clones reach the TCRdb copy of this immuneACCESS table, which keeps in-frame sequences only. Checked studies attribute under half of the gap to unresolved V genes and leave the rest unexplained. Clone size and the V and J calls come from that table; the DNA yielded D and trimming. The table for this sample lists some 1.5 million clones; 96% of them were counted only once. The ten largest clonotypes hold roughly 1.1% of the sample.

Donors were healthy HIV-negative adults with no recently reported acute infections or vaccinations. Every donor was a Caucasian adult living in Nashville, Tennessee, USA. CD4+ T cells were enriched through magnetic negative selection, after which naive cells were positively selected on CD45RA and the remaining negative fraction served as the memory subset. Blood was collected by leukapheresis, and PBMCs were isolated by Ficoll-Histopaque density gradient centrifugation and then cryopreserved in liquid nitrogen vapor phase. Purity and quantity of every magnetically sorted T cell population were checked by analytical flow cytometry. Genomic DNA was isolated from every sorted fraction and measured by UV absorbance on a Nanodrop 2000c. What the authors observed across the whole study: Estimated clonotype richness was generally larger for naive than for memory subsets. Only blood was sampled, and tissue TCR repertoires likely differ from those in blood. Because the study included only a small number of donors, the genetic and exposure-history diversity represented was limited. Sharing across a handful of donors was observed for about 5% of naive CD4, 3.5% of naive CD8, 2% to 2.5% of memory CD4, and 0.4% of memory CD8 clonotypes. Compared with non-shared clonotypes, clonotypes shared by all four sorted-subset donors had higher generation probabilities. Incomplete sequencing was indicated by rarefaction of sorted-subset datasets, despite the large sequencing depth. Based on pairwise subsampling, the degree of clonotype sharing among donors was expected to be affected by sequencing depth.

The V and J genes are TRBV10-2 and TRBJ2-3, with TRBD2 matching 8 junction bases. The sequenced sample was naive CD4+ T cells sorted from blood. The sample's cell subset or site label, in plain terms: CD45RA+ positively selected. The receptor was isolated from a man under 40 in good health. The bases are TGCGCCAGCGTCCCGCTGGGGGGAGCGGGAGTAGGAGATACGCAGTATTTT. Translated, this is CASVPLGGAGVGDTQYF.